The present TCR beta chain was sequenced within a study of blood T cell repertoires in COVID-19. Repertoires were generated with immunoSEQ multiplex PCR, while TCRdb's copy carries only in-frame clones and drops some. The sample has a few hundred thousand clones; around 84% are singletons. The germline gives CDR1 SGHRS, CDR2 YFSETQ. V lost 2 bases to trimming and J lost 3 bases, with 12 bases between them. This CDR3 is 14 amino acids long. The count of this clone is one. The clonotype originates from a woman of 80 years or more with active or convalescent COVID-19. Sequencing input: peripheral blood. The rearrangement joins TRBV5-1 to TRBJ2-7; tentative D call: TRBD1 (5 bases). The DNA for the CDR3 is TGCGCCAGCAGCTTCGGGCCTCAGGGCTACGAGCAGTACTTC. Encoded protein: CASSFGPQGYEQYF.